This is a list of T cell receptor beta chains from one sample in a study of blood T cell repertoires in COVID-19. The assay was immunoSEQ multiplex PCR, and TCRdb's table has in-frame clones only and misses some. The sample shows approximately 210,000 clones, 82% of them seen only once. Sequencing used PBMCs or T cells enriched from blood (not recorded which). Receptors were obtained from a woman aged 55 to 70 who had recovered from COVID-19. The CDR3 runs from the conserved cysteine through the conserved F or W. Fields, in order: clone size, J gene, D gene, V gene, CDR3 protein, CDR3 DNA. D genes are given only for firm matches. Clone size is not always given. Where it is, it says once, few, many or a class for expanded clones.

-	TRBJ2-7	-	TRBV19	CASSIAGRTTEQYF	TGTGCCAGTAGTATAGCGGGAAGAACAACCGAGCAGTACTTC
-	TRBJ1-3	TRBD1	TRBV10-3	CAISGPGTGFGNTIYF	TGTGCCATCAGTGGTCCCGGGACAGGGTTCGGAAACACCATATATTTT
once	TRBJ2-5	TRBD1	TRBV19	CASSRTGGRETQYF	TGTGCCAGTAGTCGGACAGGGGGCAGGGAGACCCAGTACTTC
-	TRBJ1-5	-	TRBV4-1	CASSQDRDQPQHF	TGCGCCAGCAGCCAAGATCGAGATCAGCCCCAGCATTTT
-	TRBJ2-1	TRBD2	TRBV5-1	CASSLTSGRGFYNEQFF	TGCGCCAGCAGCTTGACTAGCGGGAGGGGATTCTACAATGAGCAGTTCTTC
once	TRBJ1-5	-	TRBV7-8	CASSFRLGGNQPQHF	TGTGCCAGCAGCTTTCGGCTGGGGGGAAATCAGCCCCAGCATTTT
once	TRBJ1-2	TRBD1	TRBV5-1	CASSSGQGANYGYTF	TGCGCCAGCAGCTCAGGACAGGGGGCGAACTATGGCTACACCTTC
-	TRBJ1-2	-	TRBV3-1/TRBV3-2	CASSQVAGRDYGYTF	TGTGCCAGCAGCCAAGTTGCAGGGCGCGACTATGGCTACACCTTC
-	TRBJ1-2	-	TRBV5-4	CASSLSAGANYGYTF	TGTGCCAGCAGCTTGTCGGCCGGAGCTAACTATGGCTACACCTTC
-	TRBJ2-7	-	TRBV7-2	CASSLKTYGTFEQYF	TGTGCCAGCAGCTTAAAGACCTACGGGACTTTCGAGCAGTACTTC
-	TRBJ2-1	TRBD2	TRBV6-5	CASWPRGGLDEQFF	TGTGCCAGCTGGCCGCGGGGGGGTCTCGATGAGCAGTTCTTC
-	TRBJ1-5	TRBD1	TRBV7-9	CASSLASGTGGFNQPQHF	TGTGCCAGCAGCTTAGCGTCCGGGACAGGGGGTTTCAATCAGCCCCAGCATTTT
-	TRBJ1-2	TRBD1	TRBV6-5	CASKDRAGFNYGYTF	TGTGCCAGCAAAGACAGGGCCGGGTTTAACTATGGCTACACCTTC
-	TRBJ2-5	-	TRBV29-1	CSVEYRDTSQETQYF	TGCAGCGTTGAATACCGGGACACCTCACAAGAGACCCAGTACTTC